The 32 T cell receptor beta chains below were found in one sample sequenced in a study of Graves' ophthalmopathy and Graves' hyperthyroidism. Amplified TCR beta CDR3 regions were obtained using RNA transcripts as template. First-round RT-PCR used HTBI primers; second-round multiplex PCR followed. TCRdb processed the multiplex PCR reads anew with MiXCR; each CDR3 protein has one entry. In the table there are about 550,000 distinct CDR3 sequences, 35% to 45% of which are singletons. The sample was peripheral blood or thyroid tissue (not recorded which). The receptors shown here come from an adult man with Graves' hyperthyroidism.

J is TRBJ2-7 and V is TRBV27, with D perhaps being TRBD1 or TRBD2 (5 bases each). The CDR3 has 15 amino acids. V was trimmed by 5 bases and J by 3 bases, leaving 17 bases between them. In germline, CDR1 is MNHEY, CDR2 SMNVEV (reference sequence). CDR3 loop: CASSIQGVGVYEQYF. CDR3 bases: TGTGCCAGCAGTATCCAGGGTGTCGGGGTCTACGAGCAGTACTTC.

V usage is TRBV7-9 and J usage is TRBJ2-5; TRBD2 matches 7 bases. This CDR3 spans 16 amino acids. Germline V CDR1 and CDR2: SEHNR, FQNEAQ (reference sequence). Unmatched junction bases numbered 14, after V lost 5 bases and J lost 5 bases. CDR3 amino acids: CASSVTPAGVVETQYF. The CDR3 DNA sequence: TGTGCCAGCAGCGTCACGCCGGCGGGAGTAGTTGAGACCCAGTACTTC.

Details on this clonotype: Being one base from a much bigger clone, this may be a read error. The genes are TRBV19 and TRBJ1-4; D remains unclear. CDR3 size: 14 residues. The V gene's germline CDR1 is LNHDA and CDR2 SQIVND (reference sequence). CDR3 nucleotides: TGTGCCAGTAGCGAGCAGGCGGGTAATGAAGAACTGTTTTTT. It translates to CASSEQAGNEELFF.

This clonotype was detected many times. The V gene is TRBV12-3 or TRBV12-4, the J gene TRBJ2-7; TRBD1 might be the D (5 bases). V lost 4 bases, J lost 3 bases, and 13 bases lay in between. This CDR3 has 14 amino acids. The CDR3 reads CASSSGRVRYEQYF. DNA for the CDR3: TGTGCCAGCAGTTCCGGCAGGGTTCGCTACGAGCAGTACTTC.

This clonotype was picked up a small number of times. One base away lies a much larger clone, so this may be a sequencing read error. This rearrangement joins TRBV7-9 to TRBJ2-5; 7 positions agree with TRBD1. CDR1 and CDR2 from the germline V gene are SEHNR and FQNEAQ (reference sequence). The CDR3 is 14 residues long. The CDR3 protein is CASRQRGPQEPQYF. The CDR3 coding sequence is TGTGCCAGCAGGCAAAGGGGGCCCCAAGAGCCCCAGTACTTC. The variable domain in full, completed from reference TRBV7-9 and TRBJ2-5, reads DTGVSQNPRHKITKRGQNVTFRCDPISEHNRLYWYRQTLGQGPEFLTYFQNEAQLEKSRLLSDRFSAERPKGSFSTLEIQRTEQGDSAMYLCASRQRGPQEPQYFGPGTRLLVL.

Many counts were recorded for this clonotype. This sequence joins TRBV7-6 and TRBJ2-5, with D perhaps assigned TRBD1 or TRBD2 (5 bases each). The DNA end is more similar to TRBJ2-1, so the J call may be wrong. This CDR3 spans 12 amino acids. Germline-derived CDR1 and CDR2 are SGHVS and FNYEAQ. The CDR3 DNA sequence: TGTGCCAGCAGCTTAGCGGGACCTCTTCAGTTCTTC. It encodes CASSLAGPLQFF.

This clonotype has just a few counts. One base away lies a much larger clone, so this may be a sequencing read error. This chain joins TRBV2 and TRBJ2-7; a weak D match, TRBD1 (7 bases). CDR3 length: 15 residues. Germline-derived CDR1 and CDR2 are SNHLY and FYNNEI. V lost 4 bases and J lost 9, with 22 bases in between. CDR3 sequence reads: CASSATGQRAGGQYF. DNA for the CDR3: TGTGCCAGCAGTGCAACGGGACAGCGGGCCGGAGGGCAGTACTTC. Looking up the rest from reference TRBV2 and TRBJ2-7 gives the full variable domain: EPEVTQTPSHQVTQMGQEVILRCVPISNHLYFYWYRQILGQKVEFLVSFYNNEISEKSEIFDDQFSVERPDGSNFTLKIRSTKLEDSAMYFCASSATGQRAGGQYFGPGTRLTVT.

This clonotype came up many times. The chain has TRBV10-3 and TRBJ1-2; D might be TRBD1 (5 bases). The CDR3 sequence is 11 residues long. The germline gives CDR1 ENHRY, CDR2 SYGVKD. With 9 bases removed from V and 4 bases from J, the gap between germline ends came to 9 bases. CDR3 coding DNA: TGTGCCATACAGGAAATCTATGGCTACACCTTC. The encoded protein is CAIQEIYGYTF.

Here the CDR3 reads CASSENRRSREGRNEQYF. DNA of the CDR3: TGTGCCAGCAGTGAAAATCGACGATCGCGGGAGGGCCGCAACGAGCAGTACTTC. The chain combines TRBV2 with TRBJ2-7, with 9 positions matching TRBD2. Germline CDR1 reads SNHLY; CDR2 reads FYNNEI. The length of the CDR3 is 18 residues. Germline trimming cut 2 bases from V and 5 bases from J; bases unmatched to any gene: 16.

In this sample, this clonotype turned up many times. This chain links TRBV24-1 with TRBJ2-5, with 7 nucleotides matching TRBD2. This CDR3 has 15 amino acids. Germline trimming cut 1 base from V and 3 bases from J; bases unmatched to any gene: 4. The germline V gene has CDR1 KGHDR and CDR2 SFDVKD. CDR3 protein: CATSDLSGREETQYF. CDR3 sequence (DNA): TGTGCCACCAGTGATTTATCGGGGAGGGAAGAGACCCAGTACTTC.

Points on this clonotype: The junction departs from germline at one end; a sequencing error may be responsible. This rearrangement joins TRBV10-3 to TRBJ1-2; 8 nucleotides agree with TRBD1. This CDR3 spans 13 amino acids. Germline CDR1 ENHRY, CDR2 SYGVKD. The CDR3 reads CAVNYDRGDGYTF. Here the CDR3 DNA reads TGCGCCGTCAATTACGACAGGGGCGATGGCTACACCTTC.

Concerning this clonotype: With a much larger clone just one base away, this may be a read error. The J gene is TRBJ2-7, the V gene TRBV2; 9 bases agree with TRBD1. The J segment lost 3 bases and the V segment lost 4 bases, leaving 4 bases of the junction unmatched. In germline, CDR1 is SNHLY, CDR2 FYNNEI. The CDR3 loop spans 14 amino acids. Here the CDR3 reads CASSAGTGYYEQYF. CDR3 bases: TGTGCCAGCAGTGCCGGGACAGGGTACTACGAGCAGTACTTC.

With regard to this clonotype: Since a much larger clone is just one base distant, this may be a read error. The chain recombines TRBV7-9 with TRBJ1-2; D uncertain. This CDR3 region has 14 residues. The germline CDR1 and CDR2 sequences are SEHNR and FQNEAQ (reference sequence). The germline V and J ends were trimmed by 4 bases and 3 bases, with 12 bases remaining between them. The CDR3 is CASSSTGWYYGYTF. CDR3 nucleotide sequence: TGTGCCAGCAGCTCAACGGGATGGTACTATGGCTACACCTTC. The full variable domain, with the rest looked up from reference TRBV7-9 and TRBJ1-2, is DTGVSQNPRHKITKRGQNVTFRCDPISEHNRLYWYRQTLGQGPEFLTYFQNEAQLEKSRLLSDRFSAERPKGSFSTLEIQRTEQGDSAMYLCASSSTGWYYGYTFGSGTRLTVV.

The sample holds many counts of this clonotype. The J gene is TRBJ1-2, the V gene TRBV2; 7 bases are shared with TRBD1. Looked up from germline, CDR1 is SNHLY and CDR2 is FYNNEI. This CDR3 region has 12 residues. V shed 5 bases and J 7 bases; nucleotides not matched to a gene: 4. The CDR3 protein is CASSPGGRGYTF. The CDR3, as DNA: TGTGCCAGCAGTCCAGGGGGTCGTGGCTACACCTTC. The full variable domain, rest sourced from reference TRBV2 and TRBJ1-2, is EPEVTQTPSHQVTQMGQEVILRCVPISNHLYFYWYRQILGQKVEFLVSFYNNEISEKSEIFDDQFSVERPDGSNFTLKIRSTKLEDSAMYFCASSPGGRGYTFGSGTRLTVV.

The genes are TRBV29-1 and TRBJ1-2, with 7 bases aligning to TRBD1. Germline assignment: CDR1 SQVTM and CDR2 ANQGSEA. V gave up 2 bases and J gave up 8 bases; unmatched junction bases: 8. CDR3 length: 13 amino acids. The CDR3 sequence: CSVEMYRGVGYTF. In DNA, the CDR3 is TGCAGCGTTGAAATGTACAGGGGTGTAGGCTACACCTTC. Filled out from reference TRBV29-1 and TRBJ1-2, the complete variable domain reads SAVISQKPSRDICQRGTSLTIQCQVDSQVTMMFWYRQQPGQSLTLIATANQGSEATYESGFVIDKFPISRPNLTFSTLTVSNMSPEDSSIYLCSVEMYRGVGYTFGSGTRLTVV.

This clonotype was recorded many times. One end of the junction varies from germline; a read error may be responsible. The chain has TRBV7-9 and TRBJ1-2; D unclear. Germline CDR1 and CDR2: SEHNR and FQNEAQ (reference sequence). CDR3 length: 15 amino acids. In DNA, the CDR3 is TGCGCCAGCAGCTTGACGGGCCAAGAGAACTATGGCTACACCTTC. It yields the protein CASSLTGQENYGYTF.

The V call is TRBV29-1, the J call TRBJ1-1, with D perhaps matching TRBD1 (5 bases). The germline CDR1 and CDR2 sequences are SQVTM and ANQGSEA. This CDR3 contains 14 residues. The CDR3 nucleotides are TGCGGTGTTGATGCTGGCAGGGCGTTCACTGAAGCTTTCTTT. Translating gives CGVDAGRAFTEAFF.

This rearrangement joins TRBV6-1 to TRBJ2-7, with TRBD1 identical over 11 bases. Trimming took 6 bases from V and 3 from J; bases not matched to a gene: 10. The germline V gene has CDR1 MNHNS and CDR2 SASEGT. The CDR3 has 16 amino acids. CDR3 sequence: CASRPPRDRGDYEQYF. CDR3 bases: TGTGCCAGCAGACCCCCCCGGGACAGGGGGGACTACGAGCAGTACTTC.

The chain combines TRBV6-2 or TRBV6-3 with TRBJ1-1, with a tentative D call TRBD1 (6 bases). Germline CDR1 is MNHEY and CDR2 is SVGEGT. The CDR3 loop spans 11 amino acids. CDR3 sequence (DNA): TGTGCTACAGGGCTTGGCACTGAAGCTTTCTTT. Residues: CATGLGTEAFF.

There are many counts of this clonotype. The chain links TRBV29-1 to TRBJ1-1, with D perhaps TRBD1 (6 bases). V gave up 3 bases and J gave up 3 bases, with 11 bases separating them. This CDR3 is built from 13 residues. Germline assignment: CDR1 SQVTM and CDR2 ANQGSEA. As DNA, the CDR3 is TGCAGCGTTGAGCCCCGGGGGCACACTGAAGCTTTCTTT. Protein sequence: CSVEPRGHTEAFF.

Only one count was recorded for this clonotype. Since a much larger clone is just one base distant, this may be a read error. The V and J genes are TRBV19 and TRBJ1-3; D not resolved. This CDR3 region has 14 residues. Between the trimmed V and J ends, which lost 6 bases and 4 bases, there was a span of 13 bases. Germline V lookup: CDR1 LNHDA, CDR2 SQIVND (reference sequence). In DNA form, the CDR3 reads TGTGCCAGTAGACGACCGGGTCCCGGAAACACCATATATTTT. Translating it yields CASRRPGPGNTIYF.

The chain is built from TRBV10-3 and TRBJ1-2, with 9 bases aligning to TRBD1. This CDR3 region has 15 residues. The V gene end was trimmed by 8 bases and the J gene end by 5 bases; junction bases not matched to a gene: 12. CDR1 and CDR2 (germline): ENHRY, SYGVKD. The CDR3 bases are TGTGCCATCTGGACAGGGGAAAAATCGTCGTATGGCTACACCTTC. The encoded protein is CAIWTGEKSSYGYTF.

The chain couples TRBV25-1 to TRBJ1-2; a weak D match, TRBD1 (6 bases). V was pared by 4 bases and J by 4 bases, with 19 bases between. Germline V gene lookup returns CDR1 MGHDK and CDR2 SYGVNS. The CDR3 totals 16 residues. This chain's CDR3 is CASSAIIRGGSYGYTF. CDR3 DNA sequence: TGTGCCAGCAGTGCTATCATCCGGGGGGGCAGCTATGGCTACACCTTC.

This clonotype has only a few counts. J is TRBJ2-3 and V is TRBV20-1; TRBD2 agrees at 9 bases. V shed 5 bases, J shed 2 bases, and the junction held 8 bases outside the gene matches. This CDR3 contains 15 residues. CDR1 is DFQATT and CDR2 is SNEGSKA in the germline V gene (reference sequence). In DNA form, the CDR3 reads TGCAGTGCTCTTCGACTAGCGGAGACCACAGATACGCAGTATTTT. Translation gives CSALRLAETTDTQYF.

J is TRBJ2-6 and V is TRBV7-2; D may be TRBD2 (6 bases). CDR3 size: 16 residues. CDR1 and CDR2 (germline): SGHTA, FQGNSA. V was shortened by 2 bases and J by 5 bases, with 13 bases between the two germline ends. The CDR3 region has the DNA TGTGCCAGCAGCTTACTTTCAGGAGGGAGGGCCAACGTCCTGACTTTC. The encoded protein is CASSLLSGGRANVLTF.

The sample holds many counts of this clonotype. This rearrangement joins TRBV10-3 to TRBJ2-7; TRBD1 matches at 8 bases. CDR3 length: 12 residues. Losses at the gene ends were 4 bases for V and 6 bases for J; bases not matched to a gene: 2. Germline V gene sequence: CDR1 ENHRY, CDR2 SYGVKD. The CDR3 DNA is TGTGCCATCAGTGCCACAGGGGGCGAGCAGTACTTC. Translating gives CAISATGGEQYF.

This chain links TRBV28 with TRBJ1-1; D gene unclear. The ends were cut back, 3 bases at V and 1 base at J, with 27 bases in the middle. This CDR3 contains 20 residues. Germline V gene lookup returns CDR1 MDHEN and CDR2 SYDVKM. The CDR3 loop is CASSFVAPESFYLANTEAFF. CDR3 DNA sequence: TGTGCCAGCAGTTTTGTTGCCCCAGAGTCTTTCTACCTGGCGAACACTGAAGCTTTCTTT.

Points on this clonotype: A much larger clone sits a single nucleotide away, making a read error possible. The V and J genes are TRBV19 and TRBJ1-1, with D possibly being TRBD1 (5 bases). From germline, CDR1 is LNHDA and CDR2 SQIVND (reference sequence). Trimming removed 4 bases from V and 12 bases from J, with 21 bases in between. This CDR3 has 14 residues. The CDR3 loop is CASSTFGHPQTSFF. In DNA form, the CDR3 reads TGTGCCAGTAGTACTTTCGGACACCCACAAACATCTTTCTTT.

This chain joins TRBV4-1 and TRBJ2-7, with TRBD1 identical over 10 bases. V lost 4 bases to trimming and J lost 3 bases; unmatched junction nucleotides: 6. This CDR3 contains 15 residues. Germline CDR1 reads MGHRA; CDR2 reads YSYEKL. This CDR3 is CASSRRTGGFYEQYF. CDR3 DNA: TGCGCCAGCAGCCGCCGGACAGGGGGGTTCTACGAGCAGTACTTC.

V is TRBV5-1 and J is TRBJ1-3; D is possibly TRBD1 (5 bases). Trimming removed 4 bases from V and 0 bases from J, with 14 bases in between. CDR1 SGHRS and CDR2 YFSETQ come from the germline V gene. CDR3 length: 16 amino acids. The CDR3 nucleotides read TGCGCCAGCAGCCGGGACGGACCAGGCTCTGGAAACACCATATATTTT. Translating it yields CASSRDGPGSGNTIYF.

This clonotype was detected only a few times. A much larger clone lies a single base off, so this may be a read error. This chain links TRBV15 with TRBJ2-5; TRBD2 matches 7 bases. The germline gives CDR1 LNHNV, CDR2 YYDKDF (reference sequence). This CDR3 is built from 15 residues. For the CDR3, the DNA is TGTGCCACCAGCAGAGAGGCTAGCGGTAAAGAGACCCAGTGCTTC. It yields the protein CATSREASGKETQCF.

For the CDR3, the DNA is TGTGCCAGCAGTTTGGGGGTTGAAGGGAACACTGAAGCTTTCTTT. It codes for CASSLGVEGNTEAFF. The chain employs TRBV7-2 and TRBJ1-1; D might be TRBD1 (5 bases). Trimming left V 6 bases short and J 1 base short, with 15 bases between. Germline CDR1 is SGHTA and CDR2 is FQGNSA. The CDR3 sequence is 15 residues long.